This passage covers 29 T cell receptor beta chains from one sample sequenced in a study of shared clonotypes between healthy human individuals. Sequenced by immunoSEQ multiplex PCR; TCRdb stores in-frame clones only, minus some. This table has fewer than 1.6 million clones, about 98.5% appearing once. Sequencing was performed on naive CD4+ T cells sorted from blood. As for subset: CD45RA+ positively selected. Receptors originate from a man aged 25-45 years in good health.

This clone was observed a single time. This specimen includes other DNA sequences encoding the same CDR3. V gene TRBV7-9 combines with J gene TRBJ1-5, with 8 bases that match TRBD1. Trimming cost V 5 bases and J 1 base; bases outside gene matches: 7. CDR1 and CDR2 (germline): SEHNR, FQNEAQ (reference sequence). There are 16 residues in the CDR3. CDR3 nucleotides: TGTGCCAGCAGCCCGGGGCAGGGGGCGAGCAATCAGCCCCAGCATTTT. Its translation is CASSPGQGASNQPQHF.

CDR3 loop: CASSPRLRPITMKQFF. CDR3 sequence (DNA): TGTGCCAGCTCACCCCGTTTGCGACCGATTACAATGAAGCAGTTCTTC. J is TRBJ2-1 and V is TRBV18; the D is unclear. CDR1 is KGHSH and CDR2 is LQKENI in the germline V gene. V shed 3 bases and J shed 11 bases, with 23 bases lying between them. The CDR3 has 16 residues.

The chain recombines TRBV15 with TRBJ2-1; D not certain. Trimming cost V 0 bases and J 10 bases, with 13 bases left between them. Germline V lookup: CDR1 LNHNV, CDR2 YYDKDF (reference sequence). The CDR3 is 14 amino acids. CDR3 DNA: TGTGCCACCAGCAGAGAACGGTCCTCTCCCGAGCAGTTCTTC. It specifies CATSRERSSPEQFF.

This clone came up once. V is TRBV14 and J is TRBJ2-7; 8 bases match TRBD2. Trimming at V came to 5 bases and at J to 4 bases, leaving 16 bases not matched to a gene. This CDR3 has 17 amino acids. CDR1 is SGHDN, CDR2 FVKESK, per germline. The CDR3 DNA is TGTGCCAGCAGCTTTTTCGCCGGGGTAGCGGGAAGGTACGAGCAGTACTTC. This gives the protein CASSFFAGVAGRYEQYF.

V is TRBV7-8 and J is TRBJ2-7; D is unresolved. Per germline, CDR1 SGHVS and CDR2 FQNEAQ. The CDR3 spans 15 residues. Trimming shortened V by 3 bases and J by 1 base, and 13 bases separated the two germline ends. Here the CDR3 DNA reads TGTGCCAGCAGCTTGTTTGGTGCTGATTCCTACGAGCAGTACTTC. As protein: CASSLFGADSYEQYF.

This CDR3 reads CASSSAGVRYEQYF. The CDR3 DNA reads as TGCGCCAGCAGCTCGGCAGGGGTCAGGTACGAGCAGTACTTC. This chain links TRBV5-1 with TRBJ2-7, with D perhaps TRBD1 (6 bases). The V end was cut by 3 bases, the J end by 4 bases, with 14 bases between. Germline CDR1 SGHRS, CDR2 YFSETQ. This CDR3 comprises 14 residues. The variable domain in full, with the rest retrieved from reference TRBV5-1 and TRBJ2-7, is KAGVTQTPRYLIKTRGQQVTLSCSPISGHRSVSWYQQTPGQGLQFLFEYFSETQRNKGNFPGRFSGRQFSNSRSEMNVSTLELGDSALYLCASSSAGVRYEQYFGPGTRLTVT.

In nucleotides, the CDR3 is TGTGCCAGCAGCTTAAGTGCCGCCCCCACAGATACGCAGTATTTT. Translated: CASSLSAAPTDTQYF. The rearrangement links TRBV13 to TRBJ2-3, with D unresolved. This CDR3 has 15 amino acids. The germline V gene has CDR1 PRHDT and CDR2 FYEKMQ (reference sequence). V was shortened by 2 bases and J by 2 bases, with 11 bases between the two germline ends. The entire variable domain, with the rest obtained from reference TRBV13 and TRBJ2-3, is as follows: AAGVIQSPRHLIKEKRETATLKCYPIPRHDTVYWYQQGPGQDPQFLISFYEKMQSDKGSIPDRFSAQQFSDYHSELNMSSLELGDSALYFCASSLSAAPTDTQYFGPGTRLTVL.

The CDR3 sequence is CASSRVSNGATEAFF. CDR3 DNA: TGTGCCAGCTCACGGGTGTCAAACGGAGCCACTGAAGCTTTCTTT. The gene calls are TRBV18 and TRBJ1-1, with D unresolved. CDR1 and CDR2 (germline): KGHSH, LQKENI. The germline V and J ends were trimmed by 4 bases and 4 bases, with 16 bases remaining between them. This CDR3 is built from 15 residues. Together with reference TRBV18 and TRBJ1-1, the CDR3 gives the full variable domain: NAGVMQNPRHLVRRRGQEARLRCSPMKGHSHVYWYRQLPEEGLKFMVYLQKENIIDESGMPKERFSAEFPKEGPSILRIQQVVRGDSAAYFCASSRVSNGATEAFFGQGTRLTVV.

This sequence joins TRBV27 and TRBJ1-2, with D possibly being TRBD1 (5 bases). The CDR3 spans 14 residues. CDR1 and CDR2 from the germline V gene are MNHEY and SMNVEV (reference sequence). Between the trimmed V and J ends, which lost 4 bases and 5 bases, there was a span of 14 bases. CDR3 amino acids: CASSYGGRGYGYTF. The CDR3 DNA reads TGTGCCAGCAGTTACGGGGGAAGGGGATATGGCTACACCTTC.

This clone was observed once. The chain employs TRBV30 and TRBJ2-7; unclear D gene. The CDR3 runs to 12 residues. The V end was cut by 2 bases, the J end by 5 bases, with 10 bases between. The germline CDR1 and CDR2 sequences are GTSNPN and SVGIG (reference sequence). The CDR3 here is CAWSSTAHEQYF. Written as DNA, the CDR3 is TGTGCCTGGAGTAGTACCGCCCACGAGCAGTACTTC. Full variable domain (missing parts from reference TRBV30 and TRBJ2-7): SQTIHQWPATLVQPVGSPLSLECTVEGTSNPNLYWYRQAAGRGLQLLFYSVGIGQISSEVPQNLSASRPQDRQFILSSKKLLLSDSGFYLCAWSSTAHEQYFGPGTRLTVT.

This sequence joins TRBV11-2 and TRBJ2-1; 9 bases are a match to TRBD2. Germline-derived CDR1 and CDR2 are SGHAT and FQNNGV. The junction had 8 bases not matched to a gene; V was cut back by 5 bases and J by 6 bases. This CDR3 has 15 amino acids. CDR3: CASSGGRGETNEQFF. CDR3 sequence (DNA): TGTGCCAGCAGCGGCGGGAGGGGAGAGACCAATGAGCAGTTCTTC.

The count of this clone is one. This chain joins TRBV9 and TRBJ2-1; a possible D gene is TRBD2 (5 bases). The CDR3 loop spans 18 amino acids. Germline CDR1 SGDLS, CDR2 YYNGEE. Trimming took off 0 bases at V and 5 bases at J, with 21 bases between the two ends. The chain's CDR3 is CASSVELPEASVHNEQFF. CDR3 bases: TGTGCCAGCAGCGTAGAACTCCCGGAGGCCTCGGTCCACAATGAGCAGTTCTTC.

The chain carries TRBV7-8 and TRBJ1-2, with TRBD1 matching over 7 bases. Germline V lookup: CDR1 SGHVS, CDR2 FQNEAQ. The CDR3 is made up of 17 amino acids. After removal of 5 bases from V and 4 bases from J, the junction contained 16 bases not matched to a gene. The CDR3 reads CASSSNVGTARSYGYTF. The CDR3 nucleotides read TGTGCCAGCAGCAGTAACGTCGGGACAGCCCGATCCTATGGCTACACCTTC.

The rearrangement links TRBV7-8 to TRBJ2-3, with TRBD2 matching over 7 bases. J was trimmed by 5 bases and V by 0 bases; bases with no gene match: 11. The CDR3 contains 17 residues. The germline CDR1 and CDR2 sequences are SGHVS and FQNEAQ. The CDR3 sequence: CASSLALMAGAKDTQYF. CDR3 nucleotide sequence: TGTGCCAGCAGCTTAGCGCTCATGGCGGGAGCGAAAGATACGCAGTATTTT.

This clone was seen only once. The chain has TRBV5-4 and TRBJ2-3; possibly TRBD1 for D (6 bases). This CDR3 region has 15 residues. The germline V and J ends were trimmed by 0 bases and 4 bases, with 12 bases remaining between them. The germline gives CDR1 SGHNT, CDR2 YYREEE (reference sequence). The CDR3: CASSLVNRAPDTQYF. The DNA of the CDR3 is TGTGCCAGCAGCTTGGTTAACAGGGCTCCAGATACGCAGTATTTT.

The chain has TRBV5-4 and TRBJ2-5; D not certain. Looked up from germline, CDR1 is SGHNT and CDR2 is YYREEE (reference sequence). The CDR3 spans 15 residues. Trimming removed 2 bases at V and 3 bases at J, with 14 bases between. The CDR3 spells CASSLGSAEKETQYF. The CDR3 DNA reads as TGTGCCAGCAGCTTAGGCTCAGCAGAAAAAGAGACCCAGTACTTC.

The V and J genes are TRBV10-2 and TRBJ2-1, with 10 bases lining up with TRBD2. CDR3 length: 16 amino acids. The trim removed 6 bases at V and 0 bases at J, leaving 5 bases unmatched. Germline CDR1 WSHSY, CDR2 SAAADI. For the CDR3, the DNA is TGCGCCAGCAGAGGACTAGCGGAGAGCTCCTACAATGAGCAGTTCTTC. Protein: CASRGLAESSYNEQFF.

The gene calls are TRBV5-1 and TRBJ2-2; the D gene could be TRBD1 or TRBD2 (5 bases each). CDR3 length: 16 amino acids. Germline CDR1 reads SGHRS; CDR2 reads YFSETQ. The V end lost 4 bases, the J end lost 0 bases, and 13 bases lay between the germline ends. CDR3 residues: CASSILGTSNTGELFF. The DNA for the CDR3 is TGCGCCAGCAGCATTTTGGGGACGTCGAACACCGGGGAGCTGTTTTTT.

This chain links TRBV19 with TRBJ2-5; 9 nucleotides align to TRBD2. Unmatched junction bases numbered 6, after V lost 2 bases and J lost 2 bases. CDR3 length: 16 amino acids. CDR1 is LNHDA, CDR2 SQIVND, per germline (reference sequence). In nucleotides, the CDR3 is TGTGCCAGTAGTATACGGCTAGCGGGATTACAAGAGACCCAGTACTTC. Translating it yields CASSIRLAGLQETQYF.

This clone was seen only once. J is TRBJ2-7 and V is TRBV18; D may be TRBD2 (7 bases). Germline lookup yields CDR1 KGHSH and CDR2 LQKENI. Trimming stripped 1 base from V and 9 bases from J, with 25 bases between. This CDR3 is built from 17 residues. The chain's CDR3 is CASSPLSGTTTGYRQYF. CDR3 bases: TGTGCCAGCTCACCACTCTCCGGGACTACGACAGGCTATAGGCAGTACTTC.

The J gene is TRBJ2-1, the V gene TRBV7-6; 9 bases are a match to TRBD2. This CDR3 is built from 19 residues. V trimming: 5 bases; J trimming: 2 bases; junction bases outside the gene matches: 16. The V gene's germline CDR1 is SGHVS and CDR2 FNYEAQ. The CDR3 here is CASSPGTSTQYTPYNEQFF. Here the CDR3 DNA reads TGTGCCAGCAGCCCCGGGACTAGCACACAATACACCCCCTACAATGAGCAGTTCTTC.

The rearrangement links TRBV11-2 to TRBJ2-3, with 7 bases matching TRBD1. CDR3 length equals 12 residues. Germline CDR1 and CDR2: SGHAT and FQNNGV. The V gene end was trimmed by 6 bases and the J gene end by 6 bases; junction bases not matched to a gene: 3. CDR3 sequence: CASRTGLDTQYF. The CDR3 DNA sequence: TGTGCCAGCAGGACAGGGTTGGATACGCAGTATTTT.

This chain connects TRBV6-6 to TRBJ1-2, with 12 positions matching TRBD1. This CDR3 has 16 amino acids. Looked up from germline, CDR1 is MNHNY and CDR2 is SVGAGI (reference sequence). V lost 2 bases to trimming and J lost 8 bases; unmatched junction nucleotides: 9. The CDR3 loop is CASSYPRDRGRRGYTF. The DNA for the CDR3 is TGTGCCAGCAGTTACCCCAGGGACAGGGGGCGCCGGGGCTACACCTTC.

V and J are TRBV9 and TRBJ1-5; TRBD1 might be the D (5 bases). With 3 bases removed from V and 6 bases from J, the gap between germline ends came to 10 bases. Per germline, CDR1 SGDLS and CDR2 YYNGEE. The CDR3 loop spans 13 amino acids. The CDR3 DNA reads TGTGCCAGCAGCGGAATAACAGGTCAGCCCCAGCATTTT. Translation: CASSGITGQPQHF.

This clone showed up just once. The V call is TRBV7-3, the J call TRBJ2-2; D perhaps matches TRBD2 (6 bases). CDR3 length: 16 residues. Trimming removed 3 bases at V and 1 base at J, with 12 bases between. The germline CDR1 and CDR2 sequences are SGHTA and FQGTGA. In nucleotides, the CDR3 is TGTGCCAGCAGCTTGTTCGGGACTTTGAACACCGGGGAGCTGTTTTTT. Its protein is CASSLFGTLNTGELFF.

The rearrangement joins TRBV9 to TRBJ2-1, with a weak D call TRBD2 (5 bases). The length of the CDR3 is 15 residues. V shed 0 bases and J shed 4 bases, with 11 bases lying between them. Per germline, CDR1 SGDLS and CDR2 YYNGEE. The CDR3 sequence is CASSVDPGRYNEQFF. The CDR3 coding sequence is TGTGCCAGCAGCGTAGACCCGGGAAGGTACAATGAGCAGTTCTTC.

This rearrangement joins TRBV15 to TRBJ1-5; the match to TRBD1 covers 8 bases. The CDR3 has 16 residues. Germline CDR1 and CDR2: LNHNV and YYDKDF (reference sequence). V lost 2 bases and J lost 5; bases outside the gene matches: 8. The CDR3 reads CATSRRLGQGDQPQHF. The DNA for the CDR3 is TGTGCCACCAGCAGACGACTCGGACAGGGAGATCAGCCCCAGCATTTT.

The genes are TRBV5-1 and TRBJ2-7, with D possibly TRBD2 on 7 matching bases. Trimming left V 4 bases short and J 7 bases short, with 18 bases between. This CDR3 region has 14 residues. Germline CDR1 SGHRS, CDR2 YFSETQ. The CDR3: CASSQDSPAGEQYF. CDR3 DNA: TGCGCCAGCAGCCAGGACAGTCCAGCGGGGGAGCAGTACTTC. Drawing the rest from reference TRBV5-1 and TRBJ2-7, the complete variable domain is KAGVTQTPRYLIKTRGQQVTLSCSPISGHRSVSWYQQTPGQGLQFLFEYFSETQRNKGNFPGRFSGRQFSNSRSEMNVSTLELGDSALYLCASSQDSPAGEQYFGPGTRLTVT.

This chain joins TRBV10-3 and TRBJ2-5; D is perhaps TRBD1 or TRBD2 (7 bases each). The V and J ends lost 10 bases and 4 bases respectively, with 10 bases between them. The CDR3 has 11 amino acids. Germline V CDR1 and CDR2: ENHRY, SYGVKD. The chain's CDR3 is CATGGGETQYF. The CDR3 DNA sequence: TGTGCCACAGGGGGGGGAGAGACCCAGTACTTC.